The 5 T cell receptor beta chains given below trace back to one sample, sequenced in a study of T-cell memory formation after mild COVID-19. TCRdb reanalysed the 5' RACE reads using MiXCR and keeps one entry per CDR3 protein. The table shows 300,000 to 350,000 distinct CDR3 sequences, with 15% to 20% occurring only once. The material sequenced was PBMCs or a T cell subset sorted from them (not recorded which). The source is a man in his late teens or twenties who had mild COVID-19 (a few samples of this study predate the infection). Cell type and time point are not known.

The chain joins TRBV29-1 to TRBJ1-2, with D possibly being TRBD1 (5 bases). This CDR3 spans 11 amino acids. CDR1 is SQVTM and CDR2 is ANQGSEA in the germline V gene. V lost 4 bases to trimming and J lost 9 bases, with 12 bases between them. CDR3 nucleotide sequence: TGCAGCGTTGTGACGGGGGAAAGCTACACCTTC. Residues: CSVVTGESYTF.

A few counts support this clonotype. CDR3 sequence (DNA): TGCGCCAGCAGCCAGGGCCGCGCCCGGTGGGATACGCAGTATTTT. Translating gives CASSQGRARWDTQYF. The chain recombines TRBV4-1 with TRBJ2-3; no reliable D call. Germline CDR1 reads MGHRA; CDR2 reads YSYEKL. CDR3 size: 15 residues. V lost 3 bases and J lost 6, with 16 bases in between.

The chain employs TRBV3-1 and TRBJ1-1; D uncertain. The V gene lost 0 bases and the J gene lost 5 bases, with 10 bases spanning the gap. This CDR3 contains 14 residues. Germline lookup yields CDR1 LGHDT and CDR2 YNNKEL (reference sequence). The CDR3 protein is CASSQEYPRTEAFF. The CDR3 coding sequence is TGTGCCAGCAGCCAAGAATATCCCCGGACTGAAGCTTTCTTT.

The CDR3 is CASWKGSYTEAFF. In DNA, the CDR3 is TGTGCCAGCTGGAAGGGTTCTTACACTGAAGCTTTCTTT. This sequence joins TRBV6-5 and TRBJ1-1; D uncertain. Germline CDR1 and CDR2: MNHEY and SVGAGI. The CDR3 is made up of 13 amino acids. The germline V and J ends were trimmed by 8 bases and 3 bases, with 13 bases remaining between them.

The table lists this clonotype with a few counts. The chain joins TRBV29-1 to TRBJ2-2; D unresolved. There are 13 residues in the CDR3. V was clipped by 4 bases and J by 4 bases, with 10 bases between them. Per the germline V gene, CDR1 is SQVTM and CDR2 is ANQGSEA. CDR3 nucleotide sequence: TGCAGCGTTGGTGGGGTGACCACCGGGGAGCTGTTTTTT. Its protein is CSVGGVTTGELFF.